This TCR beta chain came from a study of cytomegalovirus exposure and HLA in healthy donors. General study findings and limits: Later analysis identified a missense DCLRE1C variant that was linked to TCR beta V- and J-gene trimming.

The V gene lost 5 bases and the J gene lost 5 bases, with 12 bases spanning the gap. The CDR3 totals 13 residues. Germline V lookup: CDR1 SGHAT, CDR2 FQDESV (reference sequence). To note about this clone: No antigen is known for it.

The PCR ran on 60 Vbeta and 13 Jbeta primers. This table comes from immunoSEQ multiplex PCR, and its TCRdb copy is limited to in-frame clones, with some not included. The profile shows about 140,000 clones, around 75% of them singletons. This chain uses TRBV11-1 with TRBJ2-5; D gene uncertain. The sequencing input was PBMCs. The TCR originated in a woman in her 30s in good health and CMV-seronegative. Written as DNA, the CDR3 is TGTGCCAGCAGCCCCCAGGTTGGGGAGACCCAGTACTTC. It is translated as CASSPQVGETQYF.